This TCR beta chain was sequenced for a study of OX40 agonist ivuxolimab in advanced cancers. Overall study context: Ivuxolimab, an antibody that agonizes OX40 (CD134), was administered to the patients. Findings of the study overall: No determination was made of the antigen specificity of the expanded peripheral T cells.

The timepoints at which blood was sampled were baseline, cycle 4 day 1, and cycle 7 day 1. About this clone itself: Its antigen is still unknown.

The table came from immunoSEQ multiplex PCR; TCRdb's copy has only in-frame clones and leaves some out. The table has roughly 65,000 clones, around four fifths seen once. This clonotype originated in an adult with an advanced solid tumor such as melanoma, head and neck, liver or kidney cancer. The sample consisted of CD4+ or CD8+ T cells sorted from blood, taken in a trial of the OX40 agonist ivuxolimab.

The CDR3 nucleotides read TGTGCCAGCAGCCCGGGAGAGGGGGATACGCAGTATTTT. Protein sequence: CASSPGEGDTQYF. V is TRBV11-3 and J is TRBJ2-3, with D possibly TRBD2 on 6 matching bases. Germline V CDR1 and CDR2: SGHNT, YENEEA. V lost 5 bases and J lost 6, with 12 bases in between. The CDR3 spans 13 residues.